The T cell receptor beta chain described here comes from a study of CD8 T cells in ankylosing spondylitis. TCRdb reanalysed the 5' RACE reads using MiXCR and keeps one entry per CDR3 protein. There are roughly 140,000 distinct CDR3 sequences in the sample; under 45% occur only once, and roughly 15% lies in the top ten. CDR1 and CDR2 from the germline V gene are MDHEN and SYDVKM. The CDR3 is 15 amino acids. Trimming shortened V by 10 bases and J by 3 bases, and 19 bases separated the two germline ends. The sample taken for sequencing was synovial fluid, either unsorted or a sorted T cell fraction (not recorded which). The V and J genes are TRBV28 and TRBJ2-1, with D tentatively TRBD2 (5 bases). The clonotype originates from a male donor with ankylosing spondylitis. The CDR3 region has the DNA TGTGCCACCTGGACTGGACGGGGAGTCTACAATGAGCAGTTCTTC. It translates to CATWTGRGVYNEQFF.